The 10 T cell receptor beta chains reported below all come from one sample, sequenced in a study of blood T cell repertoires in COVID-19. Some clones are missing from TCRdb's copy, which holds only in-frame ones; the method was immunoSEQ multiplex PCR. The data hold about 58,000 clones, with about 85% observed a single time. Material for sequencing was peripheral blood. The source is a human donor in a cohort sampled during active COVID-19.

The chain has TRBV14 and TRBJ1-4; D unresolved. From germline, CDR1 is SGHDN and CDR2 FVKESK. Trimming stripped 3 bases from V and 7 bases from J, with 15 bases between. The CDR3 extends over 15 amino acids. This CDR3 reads CASSQVLGRSEKLFF. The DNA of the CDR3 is TGTGCCAGCAGCCAGGTTTTAGGTCGGAGTGAAAAACTGTTTTTT.

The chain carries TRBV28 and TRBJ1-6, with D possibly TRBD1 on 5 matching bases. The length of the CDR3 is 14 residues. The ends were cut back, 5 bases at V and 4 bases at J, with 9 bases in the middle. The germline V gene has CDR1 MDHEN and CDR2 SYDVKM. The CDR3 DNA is TGTGCCAGCAGTCCGGACACATATAATTCACCCCTCCACTTT. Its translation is CASSPDTYNSPLHF.

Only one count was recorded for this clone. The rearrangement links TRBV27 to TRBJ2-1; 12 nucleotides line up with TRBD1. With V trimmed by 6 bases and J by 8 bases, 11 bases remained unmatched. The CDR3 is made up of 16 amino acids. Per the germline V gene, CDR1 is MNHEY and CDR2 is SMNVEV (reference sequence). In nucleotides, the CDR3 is TGTGCCAGCAGGTCGCGGGTGGGGACAGGGGGCTATGAGCAGTTCTTC. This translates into CASRSRVGTGGYEQFF.

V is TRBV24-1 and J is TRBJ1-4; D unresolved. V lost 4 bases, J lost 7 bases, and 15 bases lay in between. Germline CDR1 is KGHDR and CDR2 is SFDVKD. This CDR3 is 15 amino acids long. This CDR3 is CATSDPRYLGEKLFF. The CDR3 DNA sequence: TGTGCCACCAGTGACCCCCGGTACCTTGGTGAAAAACTGTTTTTT.

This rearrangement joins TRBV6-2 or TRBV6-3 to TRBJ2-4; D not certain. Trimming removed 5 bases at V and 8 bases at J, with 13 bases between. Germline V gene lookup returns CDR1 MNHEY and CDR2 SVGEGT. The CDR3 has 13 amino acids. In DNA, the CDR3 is TGTGCCAGCAGTAAAGACTTGATGGACATTCAGTACTTC. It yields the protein CASSKDLMDIQYF.

CDR3 protein: CASSYRWSRNTGELFF. DNA of the CDR3: TGTGCCAGCAGTTACCGGTGGTCCCGGAACACCGGGGAGCTGTTTTTT. The chain carries TRBV6-6 and TRBJ2-2; no definite D call. This CDR3 region has 16 residues. V gave up 2 bases and J gave up 1 base, with 11 bases separating them. CDR1 MNHNY and CDR2 SVGAGI come from the germline V gene (reference sequence).

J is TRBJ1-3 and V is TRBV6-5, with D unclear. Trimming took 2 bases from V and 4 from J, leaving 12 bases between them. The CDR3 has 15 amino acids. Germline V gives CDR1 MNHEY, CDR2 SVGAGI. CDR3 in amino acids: CASSYDGRRGNTIYF. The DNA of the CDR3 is TGTGCCAGCAGTTACGACGGGAGACGAGGAAACACCATATATTTT.

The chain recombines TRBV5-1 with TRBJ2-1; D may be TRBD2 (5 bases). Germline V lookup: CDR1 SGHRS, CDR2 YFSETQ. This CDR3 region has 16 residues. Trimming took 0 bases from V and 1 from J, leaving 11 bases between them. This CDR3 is CASSLEVRGSYNEQFF. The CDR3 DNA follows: TGCGCCAGCAGCTTGGAGGTACGGGGTTCCTACAATGAGCAGTTCTTC.

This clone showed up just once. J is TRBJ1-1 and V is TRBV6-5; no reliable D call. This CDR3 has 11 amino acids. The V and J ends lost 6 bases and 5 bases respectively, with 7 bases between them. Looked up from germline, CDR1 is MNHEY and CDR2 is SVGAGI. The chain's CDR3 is CASRRETEAFF. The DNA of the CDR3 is TGTGCCAGCAGGCGGGAAACTGAAGCTTTCTTT.

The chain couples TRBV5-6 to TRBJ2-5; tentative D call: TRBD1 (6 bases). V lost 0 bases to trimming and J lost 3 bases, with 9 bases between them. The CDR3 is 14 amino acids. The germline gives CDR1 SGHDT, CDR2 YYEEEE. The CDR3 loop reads CASSLVGGEETQYF. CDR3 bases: TGTGCCAGCAGCTTGGTAGGGGGAGAAGAGACCCAGTACTTC.